A single sample is the source of the 20 T cell receptor beta chains below, sequenced in a study of beta chain features in type 1 diabetes. The authors reverse transcribed all of the isolated RNA, so sequencing captured expressed TCRB transcripts. Sequenced by immunoSEQ multiplex PCR; TCRdb stores in-frame clones only, minus some. The sample lists 450,000 or so clones, roughly an eighth occurring once. Sequenced sample: naive CD4+ T cells from blood. The source is a woman between 18 and 29 years old in good health.

In this sample, this clone turned up a few times. This CDR3 reads CASSLERRNTEAFF. CDR3 DNA sequence: TGTGCCAGCAGCTTGGAGCGGCGAAACACTGAAGCTTTCTTT. The V gene is TRBV5-4, the J gene TRBJ1-1; no clear D. The CDR3 runs 14 residues. V was clipped by 0 bases and J by 2 bases, with 8 bases between them. Germline V gene sequence: CDR1 SGHNT, CDR2 YYREEE (reference sequence).

In its sample, this clone was seen a few times. The chain couples TRBV27 to TRBJ1-3; D is unclear. This CDR3 contains 17 residues. Germline V CDR1 and CDR2: MNHEY, SMNVEV (reference sequence). Trimming cost V 5 bases and J 1 base, with 18 bases left between them. The CDR3 nucleotides are TGTGCCAGCAGTCTGCGTTATGCCAGCTTGTCTGGAAACACCATATATTTT. Translated: CASSLRYASLSGNTIYF.

This rearrangement joins TRBV20-1 to TRBJ2-3, with a weak D call TRBD2 (5 bases). Trimming cost V 6 bases and J 8 bases, with 9 bases left between them. In germline, CDR1 is DFQATT, CDR2 SNEGSKA (reference sequence). CDR3 length: 10 residues. CDR3: CSADRGTQYF. The CDR3 DNA sequence: TGCAGTGCCGACCGGGGTACGCAGTATTTT.

This rearrangement joins TRBV30 to TRBJ2-7; no reliable D call. CDR1 GTSNPN and CDR2 SVGIG come from the germline V gene (reference sequence). The CDR3 length is 12 residues. The V end was cut by 3 bases, the J end by 7 bases, with 13 bases between. CDR3 sequence reads: CAWREGPLEQYF. For the CDR3, the DNA is TGTGCCTGGAGGGAAGGACCTTTGGAGCAGTACTTC.

This clone was recorded once. CDR3: CATSVQQGPNEKLFF. The CDR3 nucleotides are TGTGCCACCAGCGTACAACAGGGCCCTAATGAAAAACTGTTTTTT. The chain uses TRBV15 and TRBJ1-4; D might be TRBD1 (6 bases). V dropped 5 bases and J dropped 3 bases, with 13 bases sitting between them. CDR1 is LNHNV and CDR2 is YYDKDF in the germline V gene (reference sequence). The CDR3 runs 15 residues. Using reference TRBV15 and TRBJ1-4 for the parts outside the CDR3, the full variable domain is DAMVIQNPRYQVTQFGKPVTLSCSQTLNHNVMYWYQQKSSQAPKLLFHYYDKDFNNEADTPDNFQSRRPNTSFCFLDIRSPGLGDTAMYLCATSVQQGPNEKLFFGSGTQLSVL.

The chain joins TRBV7-9 to TRBJ1-6, with D possibly TRBD1 on 5 matching bases. V lost 2 bases to trimming and J lost 0 bases, with 17 bases between them. Germline CDR1 SEHNR, CDR2 FQNEAQ (reference sequence). The CDR3 runs 19 residues. The CDR3 DNA reads as TGTGCCAGCAGCTTAAGGACGGGACGCCTAAGCTCCTATAATTCACCCCTCCACTTT. Its translation: CASSLRTGRLSSYNSPLHF.

The sample holds a few counts of this clone. CDR3 DNA: TGTGCCAGCAGTTCCGGGACAGGGGATTACGAGCAGTACGTC. It encodes CASSSGTGDYEQYV. J is TRBJ2-7 and V is TRBV6-5; TRBD1 matches 10 bases. The CDR3 loop spans 14 amino acids. From germline, CDR1 is MNHEY and CDR2 SVGAGI. Unmatched junction bases numbered 4, after V lost 4 bases and J lost 4 bases.

The chain uses TRBV7-2 and TRBJ2-5, with 7 bases that match TRBD1. CDR3 length: 16 amino acids. Germline V CDR1 and CDR2: SGHTA, FQGNSA. J was trimmed by 4 bases and V by 5 bases; bases with no gene match: 13. The CDR3 region is CASSERQGPFRETQYF. The CDR3, as DNA: TGTGCCAGCAGCGAGCGACAGGGTCCTTTTCGAGAGACCCAGTACTTC.

V gene TRBV5-6 combines with J gene TRBJ1-1; 7 positions match TRBD1. Trimming at V came to 4 bases and at J to 0 bases, leaving 6 bases not matched to a gene. The CDR3 runs 15 residues. The germline V gene has CDR1 SGHDT and CDR2 YYEEEE. CDR3 in DNA: TGTGCCAGCAGCGGAAGACAGGGATTGAACACTGAAGCTTTCTTT. The encoded protein is CASSGRQGLNTEAFF.

The chain is built from TRBV10-3 and TRBJ2-7; D possibly matches TRBD1 or TRBD2 (6 bases each). Trimming removed 3 bases at V and 2 bases at J, with 14 bases between. Germline assignment: CDR1 ENHRY and CDR2 SYGVKD. The CDR3 is 15 residues long. CDR3 DNA sequence: TGTGCCATCAGTGAATCCGTGGAGGGGGCCTACGAGCAGTACGTC. This gives the protein CAISESVEGAYEQYV.

The V call is TRBV29-1, the J call TRBJ1-3; D is undetermined. Germline CDR1 SQVTM, CDR2 ANQGSEA. The CDR3 loop spans 12 amino acids. Trimming pared 7 bases from V and 0 bases from J, leaving 7 bases between. The CDR3 here is CSGGGSGNTIYF. As DNA, the CDR3 is TGCAGCGGTGGAGGCTCTGGAAACACCATATATTTT.

V gene TRBV14 combines with J gene TRBJ1-3; D remains unclear. The CDR3 is 13 residues long. Trimming pared 3 bases from V and 4 bases from J, leaving 7 bases between. Germline lookup yields CDR1 SGHDN and CDR2 FVKESK. CDR3 loop: CASSHLSGNTIYF. As DNA, the CDR3 is TGTGCCAGCAGCCACCTATCCGGAAACACCATATATTTT. The entire variable domain, with the rest obtained from reference TRBV14 and TRBJ1-3, is as follows: EAGVTQFPSHSVIEKGQTVTLRCDPISGHDNLYWYRRVMGKEIKFLLHFVKESKQDESGMPNNRFLAERTGGTYSTLKVQPAELEDSGVYFCASSHLSGNTIYFGEGSWLTVV.

This clone was recorded a few times. The V call is TRBV11-2, the J call TRBJ2-3; D tentatively fits TRBD1 or TRBD2 (5 bases each). The germline V gene has CDR1 SGHAT and CDR2 FQNNGV. The ends were cut back, 1 base at V and 2 bases at J, with 7 bases in the middle. This CDR3 has 14 residues. The CDR3 bases are TGTGCCAGCAGCTTAGCGGGACCCACAGATACGCAGTATTTT. Translation: CASSLAGPTDTQYF.

The chain couples TRBV5-8 to TRBJ2-3, with 10 nucleotides matching TRBD2. Unmatched junction bases numbered 13, after V lost 4 bases and J lost 5 bases. The germline CDR1 and CDR2 sequences are SGHTS and YDEGEE. The CDR3 contains 17 residues. The CDR3, as DNA: TGTGCCAGCAGCAGAACAGAGCGGGAGGGCCTGGTAGATACGCAGTATTTT. This translates into CASSRTEREGLVDTQYF.

The chain employs TRBV6-9 and TRBJ2-7; a possible D gene is TRBD1 (6 bases). Trimming removed 4 bases at V and 4 bases at J, with 17 bases between. Germline V gives CDR1 MNHGY, CDR2 SVAAGI. This CDR3 is 15 amino acids long. The CDR3 bases are TGTGCCAGCAGTTCCCCGACAGGCCCTAAGTACGAGCAGTACTTC. Protein product: CASSSPTGPKYEQYF.

In its sample, this clone was seen a few times. V and J are TRBV7-2 and TRBJ2-7; D perhaps matches TRBD1 (5 bases). CDR1 is SGHTA and CDR2 is FQGNSA in the germline V gene. V was cut by 1 base and J by 6 bases, with 10 bases left in between. This CDR3 is built from 13 residues. The CDR3 sequence: CASSLGQPSEQYF. CDR3 DNA sequence: TGTGCCAGCAGCTTAGGACAGCCCTCCGAGCAGTACTTC.

This clone showed up just a few times. CDR3 residues: CASNGGTGYFNYGYTF. The CDR3, as DNA: TGTGCCAGCAACGGCGGGACAGGGTACTTTAACTATGGCTACACCTTC. The V gene is TRBV5-6, the J gene TRBJ1-2; 9 bases fit TRBD1. Unmatched junction bases numbered 10, after V lost 6 bases and J lost 1 base. In germline, CDR1 is SGHDT, CDR2 YYEEEE. The CDR3 contains 16 residues. Variable domain in full (rest from reference TRBV5-6 and TRBJ1-2): DAGVTQSPTHLIKTRGQQVTLRCSPKSGHDTVSWYQQALGQGPQFIFQYYEEEERQRGNFPDRFSGHQFPNYSSELNVNALLLGDSALYLCASNGGTGYFNYGYTFGSGTRLTVV.

V gene TRBV6-9 combines with J gene TRBJ2-7, with 7 bases lining up with TRBD1. The germline V gene encodes CDR1 MNHGY and CDR2 SVAAGI. The trim removed 8 bases at V and 2 bases at J, leaving 9 bases unmatched. This CDR3 region has 14 residues. The CDR3, as DNA: TGTGCCAGCGCCCGACAGGGTTGTCCCTACGAGCAGTACGTC. Translating gives CASARQGCPYEQYV.

This clone was seen only a few times. The genes are TRBV30 and TRBJ2-1; no clear D. The V end lost 1 base, the J end lost 8 bases, and 9 bases lay between the germline ends. The V gene's germline CDR1 is GTSNPN and CDR2 SVGIG (reference sequence). The CDR3 has 12 amino acids. The CDR3 sequence: CAWSASFYEQFF. In DNA form, the CDR3 reads TGTGCCTGGAGTGCTTCCTTCTATGAGCAGTTCTTC.

The chain employs TRBV27 and TRBJ2-5; 8 bases map to TRBD1. Germline CDR1 is MNHEY and CDR2 is SMNVEV (reference sequence). V shed 6 bases and J 4 bases; nucleotides not matched to a gene: 7. The CDR3 is 14 residues long. The CDR3 reads CASSFTGTGETQYF. The CDR3 nucleotides read TGTGCCAGCAGCTTTACCGGGACAGGAGAGACCCAGTACTTC.